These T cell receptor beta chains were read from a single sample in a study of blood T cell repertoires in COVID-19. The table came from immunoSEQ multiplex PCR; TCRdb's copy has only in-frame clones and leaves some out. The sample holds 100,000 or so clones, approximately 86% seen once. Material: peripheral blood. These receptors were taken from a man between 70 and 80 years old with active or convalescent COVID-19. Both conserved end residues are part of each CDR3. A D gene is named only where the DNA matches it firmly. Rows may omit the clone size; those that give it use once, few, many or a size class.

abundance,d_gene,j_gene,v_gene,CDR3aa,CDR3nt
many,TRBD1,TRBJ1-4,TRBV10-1,CASRGTGVTNEKLFF,TGCGCCAGCAGGGGGACAGGGGTTACTAATGAAAAACTGTTTTTT
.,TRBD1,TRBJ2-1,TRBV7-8,CASSPDRAGQFF,TGTGCCAGCAGCCCCGACAGGGCTGGGCAGTTCTTC
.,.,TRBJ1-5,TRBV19,CASSIMGHSGNQPQHF,TGTGCCAGTAGTATCATGGGACACTCTGGCAATCAGCCCCAGCATTTT
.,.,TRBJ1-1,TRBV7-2,CASSLFQLLNTEAFF,TGTGCCAGCAGCTTGTTCCAGTTATTGAACACTGAAGCTTTCTTT
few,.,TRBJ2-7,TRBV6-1,CASSEAGLKSYEQYF,TGTGCCAGCAGTGAAGCGGGACTCAAGTCCTACGAGCAGTACTTC
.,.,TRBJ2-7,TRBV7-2,CASTKERGRYEQYF,TGTGCCAGCACCAAGGAACGGGGGAGATACGAGCAGTACTTC
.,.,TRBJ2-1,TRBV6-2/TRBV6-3,CASSYPLDNEQFF,TGTGCCAGCAGTTACCCCCTAGACAATGAGCAGTTCTTC
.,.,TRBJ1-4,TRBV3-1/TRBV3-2,CASSQDRGKLFF,TGTGCCAGCAGCCAAGACAGGGGTAAACTGTTTTTT
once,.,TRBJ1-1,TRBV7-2,CASSPNSGGRTEAFF,TGTGCCAGCAGCCCCAACTCGGGGGGTCGCACTGAAGCTTTCTTT
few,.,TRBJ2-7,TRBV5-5,CASSFGTPGSYEQYF,TGTGCCAGCAGCTTTGGGACACCCGGCTCCTACGAGCAGTACTTC
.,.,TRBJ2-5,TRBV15,CATSRDSEETQYF,TGTGCCACCAGCAGAGACAGCGAAGAGACCCAGTACTTC
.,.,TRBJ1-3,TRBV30,CAWQARGTRNTIYF,TGTGCCTGGCAGGCCAGGGGAACAAGAAACACCATATATTTT
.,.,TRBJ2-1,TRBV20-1,CSALRVNEQFF,TGCAGTGCTCTCAGGGTGAATGAGCAGTTCTTC
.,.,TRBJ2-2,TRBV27,CASSLLNTGELFF,TGTGCCAGCAGTTTACTGAACACCGGGGAGCTGTTTTTT
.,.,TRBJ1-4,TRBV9,CASSVGSTATNEKLFF,TGTGCCAGCAGCGTAGGGAGCACGGCAACTAATGAAAAACTGTTTTTT
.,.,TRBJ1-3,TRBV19,CASKGGPSSGNTIYF,TGTGCCAGTAAAGGAGGGCCGAGCTCTGGAAACACCATATATTTT
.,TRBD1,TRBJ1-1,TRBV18,CASSPLGHRGRVTEAFF,TGTGCCAGCTCACCATTAGGCCACAGGGGGCGAGTGACTGAAGCTTTCTTT
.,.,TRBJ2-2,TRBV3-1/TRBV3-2,CASSRGSANTGELFF,TGTGCCAGCAGCCGAGGGAGCGCGAACACCGGGGAGCTGTTTTTT
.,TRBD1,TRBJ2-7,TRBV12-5,CASGLDYTGGAASVRKYF,TGTGCTAGTGGTTTGGACTATACAGGGGGCGCCGCCTCTGTAAGAAAGTACTTC
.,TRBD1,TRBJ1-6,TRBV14,CASSQTGGGSPLHF,TGTGCCAGCAGCCAGACAGGGGGCGGCTCACCCCTCCACTTT
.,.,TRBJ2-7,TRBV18,CASSPGQNYEQYF,TGTGCCAGCTCACCCGGACAGAACTACGAGCAGTACTTC
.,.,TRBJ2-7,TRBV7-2,CASSLPWQGYYEQYF,TGTGCCAGCAGCTTACCCTGGCAGGGGTACTACGAGCAGTACTTC
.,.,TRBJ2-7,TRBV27,CASSPRQRGSYEQYF,TGTGCCAGCAGTCCAAGGCAGAGGGGGTCCTACGAGCAGTACTTC
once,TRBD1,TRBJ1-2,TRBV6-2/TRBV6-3,CASSTGTAYGYTF,TGTGCCAGCAGCACCGGGACAGCCTATGGCTACACCTTC
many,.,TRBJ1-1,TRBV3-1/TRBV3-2,CASSQGSSGNTEAFF,TGTGCCAGCAGCCAAGGGTCCAGCGGAAACACTGAAGCTTTCTTT
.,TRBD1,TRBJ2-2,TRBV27,CASRDTGAGELFF,TGTGCCAGCAGGGATACAGGGGCCGGGGAGCTGTTTTTT
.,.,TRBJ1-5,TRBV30,CAWSQQGNQPQHF,TGTGCCTGGAGTCAACAGGGAAATCAGCCCCAGCATTTT
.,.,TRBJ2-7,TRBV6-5,CASRANSYEQYF,TGTGCCAGCAGAGCTAATTCCTACGAGCAGTACTTC
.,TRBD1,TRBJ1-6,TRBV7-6,CASSLGQGALSICNSPLHF,TGTGCCAGCAGCTTGGGTCAGGGGGCTCTCAGCATATGTAATTCACCCCTCCACTTT
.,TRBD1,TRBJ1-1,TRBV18,CASSPPNRGDTEAFF,TGTGCCAGCTCACCACCCAACAGGGGGGACACTGAAGCTTTCTTT
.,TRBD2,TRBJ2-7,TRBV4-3,CASSQERTSGGFRGEQYF,TGCGCCAGCAGCCAAGAGAGGACTAGCGGGGGGTTCCGAGGCGAGCAGTACTTC
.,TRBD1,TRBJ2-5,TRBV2,CASRQDRDSFDF,TGTGCCAGCAGGCAGGACAGGGATTCCTTCGACTTC
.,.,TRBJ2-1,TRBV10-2,CASSRLRQGGDEQFF,TGCGCCAGCAGTCGGCTTCGTCAGGGGGGCGATGAGCAGTTCTTC
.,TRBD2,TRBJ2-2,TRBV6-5,CATDPGGGSGELFF,TGTGCCACCGACCCGGGGGGTGGTTCCGGGGAGCTGTTTTTT
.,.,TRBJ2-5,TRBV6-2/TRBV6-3,CASSYSRQPQETQYF,TGTGCCAGCAGTTACTCGAGACAGCCCCAAGAGACCCAGTACTTC
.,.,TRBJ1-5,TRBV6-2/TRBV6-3,CASSYSGGTTQHF,TGTGCCAGCAGTTACTCGGGGGGAACGACCCAGCATTTT
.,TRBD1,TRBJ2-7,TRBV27,CASTQRVTGGLNEQYF,TGTGCCAGCACCCAAAGGGTGACAGGGGGATTAAACGAGCAGTACTTC
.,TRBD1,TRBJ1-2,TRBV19,CASSIRGTGGDGYTF,TGTGCCAGTAGTATCCGCGGGACAGGGGGCGATGGCTACACCTTC
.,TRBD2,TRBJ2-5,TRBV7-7,CASSLALAGEETQYF,TGTGCTAGCAGCTTAGCTCTAGCGGGGGAGGAGACCCAGTACTTC
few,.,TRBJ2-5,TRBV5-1,CASSFRGYDQETQYF,TGCGCCAGCAGCTTTAGGGGATATGACCAAGAGACCCAGTACTTC
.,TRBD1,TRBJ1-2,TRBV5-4,CASSLDAGGYGYTF,TGTGCCAGCAGCTTGGATGCAGGGGGCTATGGCTACACCTTC
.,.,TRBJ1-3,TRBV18,CASSLILMGEGNTIYF,TGTGCCAGCTCACTAATCCTCATGGGCGAGGGAAACACCATATATTTT
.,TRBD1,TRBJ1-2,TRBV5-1,CASSLGTGYGYTF,TGCGCCAGCAGCCTCGGGACAGGCTATGGCTACACCTTC
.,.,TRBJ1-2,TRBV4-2,CASSPTGGGAPFGYTF,TGTGCCAGCAGCCCCACGGGGGGAGGGGCCCCTTTTGGCTACACCTTC
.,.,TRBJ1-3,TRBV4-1,CASSQSGSGNTIYF,TGCGCCAGCAGCCAATCGGGCTCTGGAAACACCATATATTTT
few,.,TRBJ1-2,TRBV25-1,CASSDFGDGYTF,TGTGCCAGCAGTGATTTTGGAGATGGCTACACCTTC
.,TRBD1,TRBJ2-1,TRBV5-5,CASAMTGGLYNEQFF,TGTGCCAGCGCAATGACAGGGGGGCTTTACAATGAGCAGTTCTTC
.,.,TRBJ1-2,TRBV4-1,CASSQVGGSYGYTF,TGCGCCAGCAGCCAAGTTGGGGGGAGCTATGGCTACACCTTC